Listed below are T cell receptor beta chains from one sample, sequenced in a study of T cells after yellow fever vaccination. TCRdb reprocessed the 5' RACE reads with MiXCR, giving one entry per CDR3 protein. The sample yields around 310,000 distinct CDR3 sequences, 3% to 4.5% seen once. The starting material was PBMCs, obtained on the day of the yellow fever booster vaccination. The origin of the receptors is a man aged 18 to 30 who received the YFV17D yellow fever vaccine. The CDR3 runs from the conserved cysteine through the conserved F or W. A D gene is named only where the DNA matches it firmly. Clone size is shown for a subset of rows, as once, few, many or a class of expanded clone.

j_call | d_call | v_call | clone_size | cdr3_aa | cdr3_nt
TRBJ2-3 | NA | TRBV5-1 | NA | CASRSGYRIIYTDTQYF | TGCGCCAGCAGGTCTGGATACAGGATAATCTACACAGATACGCAGTATTTT
TRBJ1-2 | NA | TRBV6-6 | few | CASSYSPVRYGYTF | TGTGCCAGCAGTTACTCGCCAGTGCGCTATGGCTACACCTTC
TRBJ2-2 | TRBD1 | TRBV10-1 | many | CASSRDSITGELFF | TGCGCCAGCAGCCGGGACAGTATAACCGGGGAGCTGTTTTTT
TRBJ2-3 | NA | TRBV11-2 | many | CASSLRGGSTDTQYF | TGTGCCAGCAGCTTGAGGGGGGGAAGTACAGATACGCAGTATTTT
TRBJ1-2 | TRBD1 | TRBV20-1 | NA | CSASMGQLYGYTF | TGCAGTGCCTCTATGGGACAGCTCTATGGCTACACCTTC
TRBJ2-2 | NA | TRBV18 | many | CASSPQGAGELFF | TGTGCCAGCTCACCACAGGGGGCCGGGGAGCTGTTTTTT
TRBJ2-7 | NA | TRBV20-1 | many | CSARSGLHEQYF | TGCAGTGCTAGATCTGGTCTCCACGAGCAGTACTTC
TRBJ2-6 | NA | TRBV20-1 | NA | CSAKGQSSGANVLTF | TGCAGTGCTAAAGGACAGTCCTCTGGGGCCAACGTCCTGACTTTC
TRBJ2-3 | NA | TRBV5-6 | many | CASSSGRRYTDTQYF | TGTGCCAGCAGCTCGGGACGGAGATACACAGATACGCAGTATTTT
TRBJ2-5 | TRBD1 | TRBV12-3/TRBV12-4 | many | CASSLRGGSYEFRRETQYF | TGTGCCAGCAGTTTACGAGGGGGCTCCTATGAATTTAGGAGGGAGACCCAGTACTTC
TRBJ1-2 | NA | TRBV29-1 | few | CSVPGRGDYGYTF | TGCAGCGTTCCAGGCAGGGGCGACTATGGCTACACCTTC
TRBJ2-5 | NA | TRBV21-1 | once | CASRGRNPETQYF | TGTGCCAGCAGAGGTAGAAACCCAGAGACCCAGTACTTC
TRBJ1-1 | NA | TRBV6-5 | many | CASSPTTENTEAFF | TGTGCCAGCAGCCCAACGACGGAGAACACTGAAGCTTTCTTT
TRBJ1-4 | NA | TRBV28 | many | CASSLATATNEKLFF | TGTGCCAGCAGTTTAGCAACAGCAACTAATGAAAAACTGTTTTTT
TRBJ1-3 | NA | TRBV12-3/TRBV12-4 | few | CASSRRSSGNTIYF | TGTGCCAGCAGCAGGAGGTCCTCTGGAAACACCATATATTTT
TRBJ2-4 | NA | TRBV6-6 | few | CASSPPRDTKRIQYF | TGTGCCAGCAGTCCCCCCCGGGACACCAAGCGCATTCAGTACTTC